This TCR beta chain was profiled in a study of blood T cells in healthy people across ages. Alongside a J-beta primer mix, a sample-barcoded 5' primer served in a second PCR lasting roughly 7 to 12 cycles. Via MiXCR, TCRdb re-called the 5' RACE reads, giving one row per CDR3 protein. There are hundreds of thousands of distinct CDR3 sequences in the sample; around three fifths occur only once, and 20% to 30% lies in the top ten. In its sample, this clonotype was seen many times. Germline assignment: CDR1 LGHNA and CDR2 YSLEER. The CDR3 consists of 16 residues. V dropped 9 bases and J dropped 4 bases, with 25 bases sitting between them.

This TCR derives from a man in his forties in good health. This chain uses TRBV4-3 with TRBJ2-7; a possible D gene is TRBD2 (6 bases). Sequencing used blood. The CDR3 spells CARVSTGAQNEYEQYF. The CDR3 DNA sequence: TGCGCCAGAGTCTCTACGGGAGCCCAAAACGAATACGAGCAGTACTTC.